The sequence of this T cell receptor (beta chain) was determined in a study of breast tumors, draining lymph nodes, adjacent tissues. Axillary draining lymph nodes of breast cancer patients supplied the node samples. Details on this clonotype: No antigen is known for it.

TCRdb independently ran MiXCR on the multiplex PCR reads; one entry per CDR3 protein. The repertoire consists of hundreds of thousands of distinct CDR3 sequences, with 32% occurring once and the leading ten covering 1.1% to 1.5%. Broader study findings: The data were judged consistent with most tumor T cells coming from lymph node and expanding in tumor. Tumors had less TCR diversity than lymph nodes, more than nontumor tissue. Luminal-like breast cancer showed significantly greater tumor-nontumor repertoire similarity than basal-like breast cancer did.

Germline CDR1 is SGHRS and CDR2 is YFSETQ. V shed 4 bases and J 8 bases; nucleotides not matched to a gene: 14. This CDR3 comprises 17 residues. The sequence derives from a female donor with breast cancer. Some clones in this sample may be carry-over from other donors' samples. Sample: axillary lymph node tissue. The J gene is TRBJ1-4, the V gene TRBV5-1; TRBD1 matches 10 bases. This CDR3 reads CASSLLSTGGVGEKLFF. The CDR3 bases are TGCGCCAGCAGCCTCCTTTCGACAGGGGGCGTAGGGGAAAAACTGTTTTTT.